The 2 T cell receptor beta chains presented below share a single source sample, sequenced in a study of OX40 agonist ivuxolimab in advanced cancers. TCRdb's copy holds only in-frame clones and misses some; the assay was immunoSEQ multiplex PCR. The sample includes fewer than 50,000 clones, around nine tenths of them seen just once. This specimen was CD4+ or CD8+ T cells sorted from blood, taken in a trial of the OX40 agonist ivuxolimab. The receptors originated from an adult with an advanced solid tumor such as melanoma, head and neck, liver or kidney cancer.

CDR3 sequence: CSVIGEMGETQYF. In nucleotides, the CDR3 is TGCAGCGTTATCGGGGAGATGGGAGAGACCCAGTACTTC. The chain employs TRBV29-1 and TRBJ2-5; D might be TRBD2 (5 bases). Trimming shortened V by 5 bases and J by 4 bases, and 14 bases separated the two germline ends. There are 13 residues in the CDR3. CDR1 is SQVTM and CDR2 is ANQGSEA in the germline V gene.

The rearrangement joins TRBV5-5 to TRBJ2-3; TRBD2 aligns across 10 bases. CDR3 length: 15 amino acids. In germline, CDR1 is SGHKS, CDR2 YYEKEE (reference sequence). The junction had 5 bases not matched to a gene; V was cut back by 4 bases and J by 3 bases. CDR3 in amino acids: CASSPRAGGTDTQYF. CDR3 bases: TGTGCCAGCAGCCCAAGAGCGGGGGGGACAGATACGCAGTATTTT.